This is a list of T cell receptor beta chains from one sample in a study of chemoradiotherapy in HPV16-positive cancers. Clones were sequenced by immunoSEQ multiplex PCR, and TCRdb holds only the in-frame ones, with some missing. The table shows about 8,100 clones, with just over 70% occurring only once. Sampling was done from a patient who underwent chemoradiotherapy. The receptors originated from a human donor with HPV-associated anogenital cancer. CDR3s include the opening cysteine and the closing phenylalanine or tryptophan. Fields, in order: J gene, D gene, clone size, V gene, CDR3 DNA, CDR3 protein. D genes are given only for firm matches. Only part of the rows carry a size: once, few, many, or a class if the clone is expanded.

>TRBJ1-1|.|.|TRBV29-1
TGCAGCGTTGGAGACGGGTTGAACACTGAAGCTTTCTTT
CSVGDGLNTEAFF
>TRBJ1-1|.|few|TRBV7-2
TGTGCCAGCAGCTTAGCAGGGTTCACTAATAGCGCTGAAGCTTTCTTT
CASSLAGFTNSAEAFF
>TRBJ2-3|TRBD2|large|TRBV27
TGTGCCAGCAGCCCATCGGGACTAGCGGGGAATACGCAGTATTTT
CASSPSGLAGNTQYF
>TRBJ1-2|TRBD1|.|TRBV4-1
TGCGCCAGCAGCCAATCGGAGGGGGCCAACTATGGCTACACCTTC
CASSQSEGANYGYTF
>TRBJ2-5|TRBD1|.|TRBV5-4
TGTGCCAGCAGCTTGCCGGGACAGGACCAAGAGACCCAGTACTTC
CASSLPGQDQETQYF
>TRBJ1-3|.|.|TRBV7-9
TGTGCCAGCAGTTCCCCGGTCCGCACTGGAAACACCATATATTTT
CASSSPVRTGNTIYF
>TRBJ2-6|TRBD1|.|TRBV28
TGTGCCAGCAGGAAGACAGGGACTGGGGCCAACGTCCTGACTTTC
CASRKTGTGANVLTF
>TRBJ2-5|.|.|TRBV5-1
TGCGCCAGCAGCTTGTTGACAGGCCAAGAGACCCAGTACTTC
CASSLLTGQETQYF
>TRBJ1-5|.|.|TRBV4-1
TGCGCCAGCAGCCAAGAAGCCACAGTCATTAGCAATCAGCCCCAGCATTTT
CASSQEATVISNQPQHF
>TRBJ1-6|.|.|TRBV10-3
TGTGCCATCAGTGAGTCTTCGATGAGGGGGGAAAATTTCTATAATTCACCCCTCCACTTT
CAISESSMRGENFYNSPLHF
>TRBJ1-5|.|large|TRBV2
TGTGCCAGCAGACTTCGACAGCCCCATCAGCCCCAGCATTTT
CASRLRQPHQPQHF
>TRBJ2-1|.|.|TRBV5-1
TGCGCCAGCAGCCCCCGGGATTATAATGAGCAGTTCTTC
CASSPRDYNEQFF
>TRBJ2-2|TRBD2|.|TRBV5-4
TGTGCCAGCAGCACCGGACTAGCGGGGGCCCTCACCGGGGAGCTGTTTTTT
CASSTGLAGALTGELFF
>TRBJ2-3|.|.|TRBV7-9
TGTGCCAGCAGCTTTCACCCAGATACGCAGTATTTT
CASSFHPDTQYF
>TRBJ1-6|.|few|TRBV13
TGTGCCAGCAGCTTAGCGGTGGGCGTAGGACCGAATTCACCCCTCCACTTT
CASSLAVGVGPNSPLHF
>TRBJ1-1|.|.|TRBV28
TGTGCCAGCAGTTTAGTTTCCCACAACACTGAAGCTTTCTTT
CASSLVSHNTEAFF
>TRBJ1-2|.|.|TRBV28
TGTGCCAGCACCCCCAGAACTAACTATGGCTACACCTTC
CASTPRTNYGYTF
>TRBJ2-6|.|.|TRBV7-8
TGTGCCAGCAGCCCCGGACACGGGAGCTCTGGGGCCAACGTCCTGACTTTC
CASSPGHGSSGANVLTF
>TRBJ1-4|.|.|TRBV5-1
TGCGCCAGCAGCTCGGGACGGTTAGATGAAAAACTGTTTTTT
CASSSGRLDEKLFF
>TRBJ2-3|.|.|TRBV4-2
TGTGCCAGCAGCCAGAAGGGGGAGGCGGCCCCAGATACGCAGTATTTT
CASSQKGEAAPDTQYF
>TRBJ2-3|.|.|TRBV2
TGTGCCGCCTCGTCGACTTTCACAGATACGCAGTATTTT
CAASSTFTDTQYF
>TRBJ2-7|.|.|TRBV27
TGTGCCAGCAGTTTCCGAGGGCCGGTCTACGAGCAGTACTTC
CASSFRGPVYEQYF
>TRBJ2-3|TRBD2|.|TRBV11-1
TGTGCCAGCAGCTTGTTGTCGGAGACTAGCGGGATTAGCACAGATACGCAGTATTTT
CASSLLSETSGISTDTQYF
>TRBJ1-3|.|few|TRBV7-6
TGTGCCAGCAGGTCCGGGGTGGGATCTGGAAACACCATATATTTT
CASRSGVGSGNTIYF
>TRBJ1-5|TRBD1|few|TRBV4-2
TGTGCCAGCAGCCAAGATTCTACAGGGGGCGCGGGATATAGCAATCAGCCCCAGCATTTT
CASSQDSTGGAGYSNQPQHF
>TRBJ1-1|TRBD1|.|TRBV4-2
TGTGCCAGCAGCCAAGATTTAGGGGGCTGGTCTGAAGCTTTCTTT
CASSQDLGGWSEAFF
>TRBJ2-7|.|few|TRBV10-3
TGTGCCATCAGTCGCGACTCTACCGAGCAGTACTTC
CAISRDSTEQYF